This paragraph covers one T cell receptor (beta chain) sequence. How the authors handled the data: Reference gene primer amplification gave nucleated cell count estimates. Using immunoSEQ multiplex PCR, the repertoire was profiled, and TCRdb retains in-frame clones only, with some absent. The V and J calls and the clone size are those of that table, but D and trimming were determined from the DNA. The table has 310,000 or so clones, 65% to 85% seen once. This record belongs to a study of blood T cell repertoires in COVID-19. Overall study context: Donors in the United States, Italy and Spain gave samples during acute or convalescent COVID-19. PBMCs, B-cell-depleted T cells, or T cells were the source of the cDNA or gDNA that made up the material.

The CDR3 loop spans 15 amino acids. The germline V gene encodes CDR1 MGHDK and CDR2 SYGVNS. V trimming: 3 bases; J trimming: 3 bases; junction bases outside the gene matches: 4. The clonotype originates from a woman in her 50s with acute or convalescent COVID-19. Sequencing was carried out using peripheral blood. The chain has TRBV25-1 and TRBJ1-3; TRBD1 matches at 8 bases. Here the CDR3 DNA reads TGTGCCAGCAGTGACTCAGGGGGCAGTGGAAACACCATATATTTT. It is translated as CASSDSGGSGNTIYF.